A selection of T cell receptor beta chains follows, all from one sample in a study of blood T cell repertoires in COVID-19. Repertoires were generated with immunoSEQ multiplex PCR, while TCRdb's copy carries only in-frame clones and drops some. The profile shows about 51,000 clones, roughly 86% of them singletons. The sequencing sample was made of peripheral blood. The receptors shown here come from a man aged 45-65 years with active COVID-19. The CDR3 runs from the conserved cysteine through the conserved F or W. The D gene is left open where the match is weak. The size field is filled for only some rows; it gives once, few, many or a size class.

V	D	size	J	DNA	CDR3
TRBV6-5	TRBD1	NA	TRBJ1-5	TGTGCCAGCAGGATGACAGGGAATAGCAATCAGCCCCAGCATTTT	CASRMTGNSNQPQHF
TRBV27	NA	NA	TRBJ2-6	TGTGCCAGCAGTTTAACAGGGCTAGGGGCCAACGTCCTGACTTTC	CASSLTGLGANVLTF
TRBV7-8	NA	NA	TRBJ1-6	TGTGCCAGCAGCTTAAATAGGGGAGGATCCTATAATTCACCCCTCCACTTT	CASSLNRGGSYNSPLHF
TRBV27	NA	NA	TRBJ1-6	TGTGCCAGCAGTCTCGGACACGGCAACATTAATTCACCCCTCCACTTT	CASSLGHGNINSPLHF
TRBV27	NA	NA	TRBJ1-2	TGTGCCAGCAGTCTCCGCCCTATCACTAACTATGGCTACACCTTC	CASSLRPITNYGYTF
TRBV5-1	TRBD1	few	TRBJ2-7	TGCGCCAGCAGCCAGCTCACTGAGGGGGCGCGGGAGCAGTACTTC	CASSQLTEGAREQYF
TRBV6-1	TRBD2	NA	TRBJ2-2	TGTGCCAGCAGTGAAACCTTTAGCGGGGCGAACACCGGGGAGCTGTTTTTT	CASSETFSGANTGELFF
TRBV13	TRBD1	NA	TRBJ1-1	TGTGCCAGCAGCTTAACCCAGGGGGCAGGGACTGAAGCTTTCTTT	CASSLTQGAGTEAFF
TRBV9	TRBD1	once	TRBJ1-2	TGTGCCAGCAGCGCACCACCCGGGACAGGGGGACAAGGCTACACCTTC	CASSAPPGTGGQGYTF
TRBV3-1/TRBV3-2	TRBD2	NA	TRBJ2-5	TGTGCCAGCAGCCCCCGGACTAGCTTAGGCGAGACCCAGTACTTC	CASSPRTSLGETQYF
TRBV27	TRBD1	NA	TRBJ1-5	TGTGCCACCCGGCAGGGGGGTTCCGCTCATCAGCCCCAGCATTTT	CATRQGGSAHQPQHF
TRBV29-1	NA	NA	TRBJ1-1	TGCAGCGTCCAGGGATTCAGGAACACTGAAGCTTTCTTT	CSVQGFRNTEAFF
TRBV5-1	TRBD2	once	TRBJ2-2	TGCGCCAGCAGTTCCGGACTAGCGGGGGGGTTAACCACCGGGGAGCTGTTTTTT	CASSSGLAGGLTTGELFF
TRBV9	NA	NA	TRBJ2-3	TGTGCCAGCAGCGTAGCCGCGGGGGCTAGCACAGATACGCAGTATTTT	CASSVAAGASTDTQYF
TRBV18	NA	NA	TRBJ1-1	TGTGCCAGCTTAGGGGCGGACAAAAATCGTGAAGCTTTCTTT	CASLGADKNREAFF
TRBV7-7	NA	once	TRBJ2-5	TGTGCTAGCAGCCCCTTAAGAGTGGAGACCCAGTACTTC	CASSPLRVETQYF
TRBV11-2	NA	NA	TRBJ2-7	TGTGCCAGCAGCTTGGTCGGGCTGGGGGCAACCTACGAGCAGTACTTC	CASSLVGLGATYEQYF
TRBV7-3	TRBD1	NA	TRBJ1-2	TGTGCCAGCAGCTCGTACCGGGGGACAGACTATGGCTACACCTTC	CASSSYRGTDYGYTF
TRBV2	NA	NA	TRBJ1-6	TGTGCCAGCAGTACTCGGGATTCACCCCTCCACTTT	CASSTRDSPLHF
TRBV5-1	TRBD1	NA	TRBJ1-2	TGCGCCAGCAGCTTCGCCCAGGGGGCAGATGGCTACACCTTC	CASSFAQGADGYTF
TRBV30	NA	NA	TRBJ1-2	TGTGCCTGGAGTACGGGAAGGGGCTACACCTTC	CAWSTGRGYTF
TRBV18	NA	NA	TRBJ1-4	TGTGCCAGCTCACCATCACCTCTTGTAGTTCATAATGAAAAACTGTTTTTT	CASSPSPLVVHNEKLFF
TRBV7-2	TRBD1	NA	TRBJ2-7	TGTGCCAGCAGCTTAGCCCATCGGACAGGCGAAAAACTACCTGCCTACGAGCAGTACTTC	CASSLAHRTGEKLPAYEQYF
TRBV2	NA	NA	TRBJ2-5	TGTGCCAGCAAAGGACGGGCGGGTCCACAAGAGACCCAGTACTTC	CASKGRAGPQETQYF
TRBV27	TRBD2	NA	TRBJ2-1	TGTGCCAGCAGTTCCCCTAGCGGGAGATACAATGAGCAGTTCTTC	CASSSPSGRYNEQFF
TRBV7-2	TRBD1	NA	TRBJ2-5	TGTGCCAGCAGACTTACAGGGGGTGGGGAGACCCAGTACTTC	CASRLTGGGETQYF
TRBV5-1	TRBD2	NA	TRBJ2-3	TGCGCCAGCAGCTTGGAACTAGCGGGAGGGAGAGGGACAGATACGCAGTATTTT	CASSLELAGGRGTDTQYF
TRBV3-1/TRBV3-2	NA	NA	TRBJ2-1	TGTGCCAGCAGCCAAGGACAAATTGAGACGCATCAGCAGTTCTTC	CASSQGQIETHQQFF
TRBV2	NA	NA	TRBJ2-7	TGTGCCAGCAGTGGAATTTTAGGGGCCGAGCAGTACTTC	CASSGILGAEQYF
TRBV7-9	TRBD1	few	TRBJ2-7	TGTGCCAGCAGCTGGGGGACAGCCTACGAGCAGTACTTC	CASSWGTAYEQYF
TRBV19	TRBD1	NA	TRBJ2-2	TGTGCCAGTAGTGGCTCCCCGGGACAGGGGGCCGCCGGGGAGCTGTTTTTT	CASSGSPGQGAAGELFF
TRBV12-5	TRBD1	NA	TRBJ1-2	TGTGCTAGTGGTTCCCCGCGGCGGACAGGGGCAAACTATGGCTACACCTTC	CASGSPRRTGANYGYTF
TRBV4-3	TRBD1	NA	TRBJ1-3	TGCGCCAGCAGCCAAGCAGGGGGGCCCTCTGGAAACACCATATATTTT	CASSQAGGPSGNTIYF
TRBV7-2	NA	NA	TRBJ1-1	TGTGCCAGCAGCTTAGTTCAGGTTGGAAGTGGTGAAGCTTTCTTT	CASSLVQVGSGEAFF
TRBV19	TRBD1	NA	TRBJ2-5	TGTGCCAGTAGTGGGACAGGAACTTTAGAGACCCAGTACTTC	CASSGTGTLETQYF
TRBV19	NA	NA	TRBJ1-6	TGTGCCAGTAGTTGGGGTTTGGACACCCAGACGGCTAATTCACCCCTCCACTTT	CASSWGLDTQTANSPLHF
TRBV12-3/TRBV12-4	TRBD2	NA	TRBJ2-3	TGTGCGGCAGGGCGGGAGGGACCAGATACGCAGTATTTT	CAAGREGPDTQYF
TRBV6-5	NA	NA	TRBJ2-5	TGTGCCAGCAGTTACTCGGGGGGCCAAGAGACCCAGTACTTC	CASSYSGGQETQYF
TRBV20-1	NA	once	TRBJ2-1	TGCAGTGCTAGAGCTCTCGATGAGCAGTTCTTC	CSARALDEQFF
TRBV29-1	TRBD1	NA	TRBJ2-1	TGCAGCGTCCAGGGGGCGCTTGAGCAGTTCTTC	CSVQGALEQFF
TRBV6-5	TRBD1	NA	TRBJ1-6	TGTGCCAGCAGCCCAACCGGGACAGGGAGTTCACCCCTCCACTTT	CASSPTGTGSSPLHF
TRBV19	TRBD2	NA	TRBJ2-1	TGTGCCAATGAAGGGACTAGCGAGAGCTCCTACAATGAGCAGTTCTTC	CANEGTSESSYNEQFF
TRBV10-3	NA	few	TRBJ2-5	TGTGCCATCAGTGACAGGGGAGAGACCCAGTACTTC	CAISDRGETQYF
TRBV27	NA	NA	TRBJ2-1	TGTGCCAGCAGCATAAGTTTTGGAGTGGGTGACAATGAGCAGTTCTTC	CASSISFGVGDNEQFF
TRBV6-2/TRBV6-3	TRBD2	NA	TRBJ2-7	TGTGCCAGCAGTTTGACTAGCACCACCGGTACGGTGCAGTACTTC	CASSLTSTTGTVQYF
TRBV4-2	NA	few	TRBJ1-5	TGTGCCAGCAGCCAAGGGGTTGACATTCTGTTCCAGCCCCAGCATTTT	CASSQGVDILFQPQHF
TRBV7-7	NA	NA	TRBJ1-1	TGTGCTAGCAGCTTAAGGACAGACACTGAAGCTTTCTTT	CASSLRTDTEAFF
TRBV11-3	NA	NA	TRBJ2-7	TGTGCCAGCAGCTTAAAAGGGGGTGGGCGCGAGCAGTACTTC	CASSLKGGGREQYF
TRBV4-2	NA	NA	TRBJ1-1	TGTGCCAGCAGCCAAACTCCGGTAGTCGGGACAACAACGGCTTTCTTT	CASSQTPVVGTTTAFF
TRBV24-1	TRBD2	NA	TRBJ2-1	TGTGCCACCGGGGCTGGGGTAGCGGGGGTCAATGAGCAGTTCTTC	CATGAGVAGVNEQFF
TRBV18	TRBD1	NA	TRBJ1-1	TGTGCCAGCTCACCACGGAGACAGGGAAACAACACTGAAGCTTTCTTT	CASSPRRQGNNTEAFF
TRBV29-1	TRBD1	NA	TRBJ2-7	TGCAGCGTTTCGACAGGGAACGTCTACGAGCAGTACTTC	CSVSTGNVYEQYF
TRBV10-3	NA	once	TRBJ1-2	TGTGCCATCTCGGGGGGGAACTATGGCTACACCTTC	CAISGGNYGYTF
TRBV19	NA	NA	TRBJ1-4	TGTGCCAGTAGTAGACGACAGCCAGGGGATGAAAAACTGTTTTTT	CASSRRQPGDEKLFF
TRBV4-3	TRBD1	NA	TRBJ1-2	TGCGCCAGCAGCCAAGAGGGGACAGGGGGCGCATGGGGCTACACCTTC	CASSQEGTGGAWGYTF
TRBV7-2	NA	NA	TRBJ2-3	TGTGCCAGCAGCTTGCGGGGGCCCGTTGCCACAGATACGCAGTATTTT	CASSLRGPVATDTQYF
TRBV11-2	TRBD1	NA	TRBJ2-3	TGTGCCAGCAGCCTAACTAGGGACAGTATCTCGCACGAGTATTTT	CASSLTRDSISHEYF
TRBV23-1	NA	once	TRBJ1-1	TGCGCCAGCAGTCCAACAGGGATAGTCGCTGAAGCTTTCTTT	CASSPTGIVAEAFF
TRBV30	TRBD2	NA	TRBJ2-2	TGTGCCTGGAGTCTACTAGCGGGAGCCGGGGAGCTGTTTTTT	CAWSLLAGAGELFF
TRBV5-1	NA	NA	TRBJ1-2	TGCGCCAGCAGCCCGGAGGGGCTGGGCTATGGCTACACCTTC	CASSPEGLGYGYTF